This TCR beta chain was found in a study of CD8 T cells in ankylosing spondylitis (dated by TCRdb to about 2017). Context from the whole study: The study profiled T cell receptor beta repertoires in healthy donors and ankylosing spondylitis patients to find disease-linked TCR variants. The whole study cohort included over 85 healthy donors and 20 to 25 ankylosing spondylitis patients. Peripheral blood was sampled, and synovial fluid was additionally collected from ankylosing spondylitis patients.

Findings and caveats that apply to the study as a whole: Some TCR beta motif variants had previously been reported in synovial fluid and blood of reactive arthritis patients, which suggested common disease-initiation mechanisms. The disease-linked clones showed a CD8+ phenotype and occurred at relatively low frequencies in peripheral blood. Blood from ankylosing spondylitis patients appeared to be characterized by a TCR beta motif composed of several highly homologous amino acid variants. Significant enrichment of the disease-linked clones was reported in matched synovial fluid samples from ankylosing spondylitis patients.

TCRdb names Illumina HiSeq 2500 as the instrument used. TCR beta libraries were prepared by quantitative 5'-RACE with molecular barcodes. Regarding the original processing steps: A new computational method, built on a probabilistic model of VDJ rearrangement, was used to identify disease-linked TCR variants. TCRdb trimmed public reads at Q25 via fastp, called clones via MiXCR and kept in-frame beta chains. Rows with one shared CDR3 protein collapse into an entry with the most common genes and DNA. None of the V and J calls come from the authors' own analysis; TCRdb made them. A total of fewer than 650,000 distinct CDR3 sequences appear in this sample, roughly an eighth of them only once. 6.8% of the sample belongs to the ten largest clones. The CDR3 numbers 14 residues from cysteine through phenylalanine. Only the CDR3 part of the read is kept: 42 bases, read in frame from the first base. V is shortened by 3 bases, J by 5 bases, and the region joining them spans 10 bases. Reading the germline V gene gives CDR1 MGHRA and CDR2 YSYEKL.

This clonotype came up a few times. This clone's antigen is unknown. No base quality values were provided; no much bigger clone lies one nucleotide off. This clonotype was obtained from a male donor with ankylosing spondylitis. Material: blood, either unsorted or a sorted T cell fraction (not recorded which). This sequence uses TRBV4-1 and TRBJ2-2; TRBD2 is a possible D gene, resting on 5 matching bases. The DNA sequence reads TGCGCCAGCAGCCATAGCAGAGGGACCGGGGAGCTGTTTTTT. This sequence encodes CASSHSRGTGELFF.